A single sample is the source of the 15 T cell receptor beta chains below, sequenced in a study of blood T cell repertoires in COVID-19. Measured with immunoSEQ multiplex PCR; TCRdb has only the in-frame clones, and not every one. Of roughly 250,000 clones in the sample, around four fifths were seen once. Sequencing input: peripheral blood. These TCRs come from a man aged 35 to 55 with active or convalescent COVID-19.

V is TRBV11-2 and J is TRBJ2-1; TRBD2 is a possible D gene (5 bases). Between the trimmed V and J ends, which lost 5 bases and 4 bases, there was a span of 15 bases. The CDR3 is 15 amino acids. The V gene's germline CDR1 is SGHAT and CDR2 FQNNGV. The CDR3 DNA reads TGTGCCAGCAGCCTAAGCGGCCAGGAGTACAATGAGCAGTTCTTC. Translation: CASSLSGQEYNEQFF.

This clone appeared a few times. The genes are TRBV12-3 or TRBV12-4 and TRBJ1-1; a weak D match, TRBD1 (6 bases). V gave up 6 bases and J gave up 6 bases, with 14 bases separating them. The CDR3 extends over 13 amino acids. The CDR3 DNA is TGTGCCAGCAGCCCGGCAGGGGTGCCTGAAGCTTTCTTT. This translates into CASSPAGVPEAFF.

The V and J genes are TRBV6-2 or TRBV6-3 and TRBJ1-2; D possibly corresponds to TRBD1 (6 bases). CDR1 is MNHEY and CDR2 is SVGEGT in the germline V gene. The V and J ends lost 6 bases and 3 bases respectively, with 17 bases between them. This CDR3 has 15 residues. CDR3 protein: CASSVYYAGDYGYTF. CDR3 nucleotide sequence: TGTGCCAGCAGCGTATATTATGCAGGGGACTATGGCTACACCTTC.

The chain recombines TRBV6-5 with TRBJ2-7; 10 bases are shared with TRBD1. Germline loops: CDR1 MNHEY, CDR2 SVGAGI. Trimming removed 1 base from V and 4 bases from J; junction bases left unmatched: 4. This CDR3 spans 15 amino acids. CDR3 DNA sequence: TGTGCCAGCAGTTACTTCCGACAGGGGGCATACGAGCAGTACTTC. Its protein product is CASSYFRQGAYEQYF.

The chain couples TRBV6-2 or TRBV6-3 to TRBJ1-1, with 8 bases identical to TRBD1. This CDR3 has 15 residues. Germline V gene data show CDR1 as MNHEY and CDR2 as SVGEGT. V shed 5 bases and J 3 bases; nucleotides not matched to a gene: 8. The CDR3 reads CASSGQGSGYTEAFF. The CDR3 nucleotides are TGTGCCAGCAGTGGACAGGGTAGTGGGTACACTGAAGCTTTCTTT.

A single count supports this clone. The chain employs TRBV19 and TRBJ2-7, with TRBD2 matching over 9 bases. The CDR3 runs to 15 residues. V lost 3 bases to trimming and J lost 0 bases; unmatched junction nucleotides: 3. The germline V gene encodes CDR1 LNHDA and CDR2 SQIVND (reference sequence). In nucleotides, the CDR3 is TGTGCCAGTAGTATCAAGCGGGAGGACTCCTACGAGCAGTACTTC. The encoded protein is CASSIKREDSYEQYF.

The chain is built from TRBV30 and TRBJ1-3, with TRBD1 matching over 8 bases. The germline V gene encodes CDR1 GTSNPN and CDR2 SVGIG (reference sequence). Germline trimming cut 5 bases from V and 2 bases from J; bases unmatched to any gene: 5. The CDR3 length is 14 residues. This CDR3 is CAWSKDRAGNTIYF. In DNA form, the CDR3 reads TGTGCCTGGTCAAAGGACAGGGCTGGAAACACCATATATTTT.

The rearrangement links TRBV2 to TRBJ1-1, with 8 nucleotides matching TRBD1. J was trimmed by 2 bases and V by 6 bases; bases with no gene match: 5. Germline values: CDR1 SNHLY, CDR2 FYNNEI. The CDR3 contains 14 residues. The CDR3 loop reads CASSRTGINTEAFF. The CDR3 coding sequence is TGTGCCAGCAGCCGGACAGGGATTAACACTGAAGCTTTCTTT. The complete variable domain, with remaining parts taken from reference TRBV2 and TRBJ1-1, reads EPEVTQTPSHQVTQMGQEVILRCVPISNHLYFYWYRQILGQKVEFLVSFYNNEISEKSEIFDDQFSVERPDGSNFTLKIRSTKLEDSAMYFCASSRTGINTEAFFGQGTRLTVV.

The chain is built from TRBV14 and TRBJ1-2, with D uncertain. CDR1 and CDR2 from the germline V gene are SGHDN and FVKESK. This CDR3 comprises 16 residues. The V and J ends lost 1 base and 2 bases respectively, with 14 bases between them. This chain's CDR3 is CASSQVGGLLNYGYTF. DNA for the CDR3: TGTGCCAGCAGCCAAGTGGGAGGCCTCTTGAACTATGGCTACACCTTC.

The chain uses TRBV20-1 and TRBJ1-1, with D possibly TRBD1 on 5 matching bases. Trimming shortened V by 6 bases and J by 1 base, and 15 bases separated the two germline ends. CDR1 and CDR2 (germline): DFQATT, SNEGSKA (reference sequence). The CDR3 is 14 amino acids. The CDR3 loop is CSASPGLTNTEAFF. CDR3 bases: TGCAGTGCGAGTCCGGGACTTACGAACACTGAAGCTTTCTTT.

The rearrangement uses TRBV4-1 and TRBJ1-2, with unresolved D. CDR3 size: 16 residues. V lost 1 base to trimming and J lost 4 bases, with 16 bases between them. CDR1 and CDR2 from the germline V gene are MGHRA and YSYEKL. The CDR3: CASSQGLPLPSYGYTF. CDR3 sequence (DNA): TGCGCCAGCAGCCAAGGCCTTCCCCTACCGAGCTATGGCTACACCTTC.

The chain uses TRBV7-2 and TRBJ1-1; tentatively, D is TRBD1 (5 bases). Germline CDR1 is SGHTA and CDR2 is FQGNSA. The CDR3 has 16 amino acids. V shed 2 bases and J shed 2 bases, with 15 bases lying between them. In nucleotides, the CDR3 is TGTGCCAGCAGCTTACCGGCAGGGAGGGCTAACACTGAAGCTTTCTTT. Amino acids: CASSLPAGRANTEAFF.

The V and J genes are TRBV5-5 and TRBJ2-1; no clear D. The germline CDR1 and CDR2 sequences are SGHKS and YYEKEE (reference sequence). The CDR3 is 15 residues long. V was cut by 0 bases and J by 0 bases, with 7 bases left in between. CDR3 nucleotides: TGTGCCAGCAGCTTGGACGGTGGCTCCTACAATGAGCAGTTCTTC. Protein: CASSLDGGSYNEQFF. Using reference TRBV5-5 and TRBJ2-1 for the parts outside the CDR3, the full variable domain is DAGVTQSPTHLIKTRGQQVTLRCSPISGHKSVSWYQQVLGQGPQFIFQYYEKEERGRGNFPDRFSARQFPNYSSELNVNALLLGDSALYLCASSLDGGSYNEQFFGPGTRLTVL.

This clone was observed a single time. V gene TRBV27 combines with J gene TRBJ2-1; possible D gene TRBD2, 5 bases. The CDR3 has 12 amino acids. Trimming took 3 bases from V and 15 from J, leaving 15 bases between them. The germline gives CDR1 MNHEY, CDR2 SMNVEV (reference sequence). The CDR3 loop reads CASSFNEGAPFF. The CDR3 DNA is TGTGCCAGCAGTTTTAACGAGGGCGCACCGTTCTTC.

This clone was counted only a few times. The rearrangement joins TRBV5-4 to TRBJ2-2; D is unclear. Germline V gene lookup returns CDR1 SGHNT and CDR2 YYREEE (reference sequence). The V and J ends lost 0 bases and 4 bases respectively, with 4 bases between them. CDR3 length: 13 residues. The CDR3 nucleotides read TGTGCCAGCAGCTTGGGTCTCACCGGGGAGCTGTTTTTT. This gives the protein CASSLGLTGELFF.